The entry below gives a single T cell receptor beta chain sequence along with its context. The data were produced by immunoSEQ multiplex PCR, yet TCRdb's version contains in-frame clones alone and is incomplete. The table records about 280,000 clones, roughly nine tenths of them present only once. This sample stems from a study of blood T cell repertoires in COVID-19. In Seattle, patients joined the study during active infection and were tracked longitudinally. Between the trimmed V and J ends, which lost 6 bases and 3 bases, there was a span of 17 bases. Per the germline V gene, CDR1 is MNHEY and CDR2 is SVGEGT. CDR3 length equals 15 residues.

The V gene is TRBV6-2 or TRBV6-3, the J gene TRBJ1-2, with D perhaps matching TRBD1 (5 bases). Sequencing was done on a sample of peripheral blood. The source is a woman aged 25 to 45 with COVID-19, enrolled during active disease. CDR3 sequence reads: CASSPSGAYHYGYTF. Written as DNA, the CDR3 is TGTGCCAGCAGCCCCTCTGGGGCCTATCACTATGGCTACACCTTC.